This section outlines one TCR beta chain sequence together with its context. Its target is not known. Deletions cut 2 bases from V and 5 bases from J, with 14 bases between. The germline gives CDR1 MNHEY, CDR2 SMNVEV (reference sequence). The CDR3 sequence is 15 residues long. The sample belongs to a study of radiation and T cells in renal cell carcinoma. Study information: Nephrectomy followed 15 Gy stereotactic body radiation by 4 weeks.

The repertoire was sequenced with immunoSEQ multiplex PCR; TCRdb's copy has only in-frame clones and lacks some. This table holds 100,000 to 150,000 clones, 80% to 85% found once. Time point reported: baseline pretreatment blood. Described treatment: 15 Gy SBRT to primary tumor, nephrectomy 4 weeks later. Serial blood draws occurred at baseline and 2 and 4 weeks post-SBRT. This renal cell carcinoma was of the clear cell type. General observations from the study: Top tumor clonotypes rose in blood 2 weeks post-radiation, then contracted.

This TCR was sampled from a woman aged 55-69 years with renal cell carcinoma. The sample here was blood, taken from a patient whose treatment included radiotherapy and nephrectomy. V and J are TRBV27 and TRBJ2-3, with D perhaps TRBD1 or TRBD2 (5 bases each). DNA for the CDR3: TGTGCCAGCAGTTTAGGGGGTCAGGGCGGAGATACGCAGTATTTT. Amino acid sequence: CASSLGGQGGDTQYF.